Following are 24 T cell receptor beta chains from one sample sequenced in a study of Ad26.COV2.S vaccination and SARS-CoV-2 variants. Libraries were prepared by immunoSEQ multiplex PCR; TCRdb keeps only in-frame clonotypes and omits some of them. The repertoire holds some 350,000 clones, about 91% seen once, with under 4% in the top ten. The sequencing used peripheral blood, collected after recovery from COVID-19. The receptors derive from a human donor who had recovered from COVID-19.

The chain links TRBV6-5 to TRBJ2-5; 9 bases are shared with TRBD1. CDR3 length equals 15 residues. V shed 4 bases and J 5 bases; nucleotides not matched to a gene: 8. The germline V gene encodes CDR1 MNHEY and CDR2 SVGAGI. CDR3 in amino acids: CASSSRDRAVETQYF. The CDR3 bases are TGTGCCAGCAGTTCCCGGGACAGGGCGGTGGAGACCCAGTACTTC.

The V call is TRBV6-5, the J call TRBJ2-7; tentatively, D is TRBD1 (5 bases). Trimming cost V 8 bases and J 10 bases, with 15 bases left between them. The CDR3 consists of 11 residues. Germline CDR1 is MNHEY and CDR2 is SVGAGI. The CDR3 coding sequence is TGTGCCAGCGACAGATCCTACGGCCAGTACTTC. Its translation is CASDRSYGQYF.

The chain combines TRBV10-1 with TRBJ2-1; tentative D call: TRBD2 (6 bases). The CDR3 is 18 residues long. V lost 3 bases to trimming and J lost 7 bases, with 25 bases between them. Germline CDR1 and CDR2: WNHNN and SYGVQD (reference sequence). The CDR3 coding sequence is TGCGCCAGCAGTGATAGGGCCCGGACCGGTTCCGGAGGGAATGAGCAGTTCTTC. Its translation is CASSDRARTGSGGNEQFF.

The chain is built from TRBV7-9 and TRBJ1-1, with D unresolved. CDR1 and CDR2 (germline): SEHNR, FQNEAQ (reference sequence). The CDR3 extends over 11 amino acids. The V end was cut by 4 bases, the J end by 8 bases, with 8 bases between. The CDR3 spells CASSSMREAFF. The DNA for the CDR3 is TGTGCCAGCAGCTCCATGAGAGAAGCTTTCTTT.

V usage is TRBV19 and J usage is TRBJ2-5; no reliable D call. There are 11 residues in the CDR3. V lost 6 bases and J lost 2, with 4 bases in between. CDR1 and CDR2 (germline): LNHDA, SQIVND (reference sequence). The CDR3 nucleotides read TGTGCCAGTAGGGCACAAGAGACCCAGTACTTC. Translation: CASRAQETQYF.

The chain uses TRBV6-6 and TRBJ1-6, with D hard to call. The CDR3 is 11 residues long. Trimming stripped 5 bases from V and 11 bases from J, with 7 bases between. Germline loops: CDR1 MNHNY, CDR2 SVGAGI (reference sequence). The CDR3 is CASSRPAPLHF. CDR3 in DNA: TGTGCCAGCAGTCGACCGGCACCCCTCCACTTT.

The chain uses TRBV3-1 (or the pseudogene TRBV3-2) and TRBJ1-2; tentatively, D is TRBD1 (6 bases). Germline V gives CDR1 LGHDT, CDR2 YNNKEL (reference sequence). CDR3 length: 13 residues. The V and J ends lost 6 bases and 4 bases respectively, with 12 bases between them. The CDR3 spells CASSPTGLYGYTF. The CDR3 nucleotides are TGTGCCAGCAGTCCGACAGGCCTCTATGGCTACACCTTC.

This rearrangement joins TRBV15 to TRBJ2-5; perhaps D is TRBD1 or TRBD2 (5 bases each). V was clipped by 4 bases and J by 5 bases, with 14 bases between them. Germline CDR1 reads LNHNV; CDR2 reads YYDKDF (reference sequence). The CDR3 is 14 amino acids. In nucleotides, the CDR3 is TGTGCCACCAGCACCCGGGTGGGGGTGGAGACCCAGTACTTC. Protein product: CATSTRVGVETQYF.

This chain connects TRBV12-3 or TRBV12-4 to TRBJ1-2; 7 bases match TRBD1. This CDR3 region has 13 residues. J gave up 8 bases and V 6 bases, and 9 bases lay outside the gene matches. The DNA of the CDR3 is TGTGCCAGCAGGGAGACAGGGAGGGGAGGCTACACCTTC. This translates into CASRETGRGGYTF.

V and J are TRBV6-2 or TRBV6-3 and TRBJ2-1, with 7 nucleotides matching TRBD1. Germline-derived CDR1 and CDR2 are MNHEY and SVGEGT. The length of the CDR3 is 15 residues. The V segment lost 2 bases and the J segment 6 bases; nucleotides outside the gene matches: 7. CDR3 bases: TGTGCCAGCAGTTACCGGCAGGGGGTGGGCAATGAGCAGTTCTTC. Translation gives CASSYRQGVGNEQFF.

V gene TRBV7-8 combines with J gene TRBJ2-1; 7 bases agree with TRBD2. Per the germline V gene, CDR1 is SGHVS and CDR2 is FQNEAQ. CDR3 length: 14 amino acids. J lost 4 bases, V lost 5 bases, and 5 bases had no gene match. CDR3 loop: CASSGLADYNEQFF. In DNA, the CDR3 is TGTGCCAGCAGCGGGCTAGCGGATTACAATGAGCAGTTCTTC.

This clone has a single count. The chain links TRBV6-6 to TRBJ2-5, with D tentatively TRBD1 (5 bases). The CDR3 has 15 amino acids. Germline lookup yields CDR1 MNHNY and CDR2 SVGAGI (reference sequence). Trimming removed 7 bases from V and 2 bases from J, with 17 bases in between. The chain's CDR3 is CASTSDTDPQETQYF. The CDR3 nucleotides are TGTGCCAGCACCTCGGACACGGATCCTCAAGAGACCCAGTACTTC.

The chain carries TRBV27 and TRBJ2-3; the D is unclear. V was pared by 3 bases and J by 0 bases, with 10 bases between. The CDR3 length is 15 residues. Germline assignment: CDR1 MNHEY and CDR2 SMNVEV (reference sequence). The CDR3 spells CASSLNSLSTDTQYF. Here the CDR3 DNA reads TGTGCCAGCAGTTTGAACAGCCTCAGCACAGATACGCAGTATTTT.

The chain has TRBV19 and TRBJ1-6; no clear D gene. Germline lookup yields CDR1 LNHDA and CDR2 SQIVND (reference sequence). V shed 5 bases and J shed 0 bases, with 11 bases lying between them. This CDR3 contains 16 residues. This chain's CDR3 is CASSDASGSYNSPLHF. In DNA form, the CDR3 reads TGTGCCAGTAGTGACGCCTCGGGCTCCTATAATTCACCCCTCCACTTT. The variable domain in full, with the rest retrieved from reference TRBV19 and TRBJ1-6, is DGGITQSPKYLFRKEGQNVTLSCEQNLNHDAMYWYRQDPGQGLRLIYYSQIVNDFQKGDIAEGYSVSREKKESFPLTVTSAQKNPTAFYLCASSDASGSYNSPLHFGNGTRLTVT.

The chain's CDR3 is CASSLIRGVGYEQYF. In nucleotides, the CDR3 is TGCGCCAGCAGCTTGATCAGGGGCGTCGGCTACGAGCAGTACTTC. The rearrangement joins TRBV5-1 to TRBJ2-7; D is possibly TRBD1 (6 bases). Germline V gene data show CDR1 as SGHRS and CDR2 as YFSETQ. The CDR3 runs 15 residues. Trimming removed 1 base from V and 3 bases from J, with 14 bases in between.

The rearrangement links TRBV6-6 to TRBJ1-1; D unclear. CDR1 MNHNY and CDR2 SVGAGI come from the germline V gene (reference sequence). V lost 6 bases and J lost 0, with 8 bases in between. The CDR3 extends over 13 amino acids. Here the CDR3 reads CASSPPMNTEAFF. CDR3 bases: TGTGCCAGCAGCCCGCCAATGAACACTGAAGCTTTCTTT.

CDR3 DNA sequence: TGTGCCAGCAGCGCCGGGGCGGCAGCCTCCTACGAGCAGTACTTC. Amino acid sequence: CASSAGAAASYEQYF. The rearrangement links TRBV6-5 to TRBJ2-7; D may be TRBD1 or TRBD2 (5 bases each). The V end was cut by 6 bases, the J end by 0 bases, with 15 bases between. CDR1 MNHEY and CDR2 SVGAGI come from the germline V gene. The CDR3 extends over 15 amino acids.

The chain is built from TRBV5-4 and TRBJ1-1; no firm D call. CDR1 SGHNT and CDR2 YYREEE come from the germline V gene (reference sequence). Trimming shortened V by 0 bases and J by 4 bases, and 7 bases separated the two germline ends. This CDR3 comprises 13 residues. The CDR3, as DNA: TGTGCCAGCAGCTTGGGGTTGGGCACTGAAGCTTTCTTT. Protein sequence: CASSLGLGTEAFF.

The chain is built from TRBV6-2 or TRBV6-3 and TRBJ2-3; 8 bases fit TRBD2. Germline trimming cut 2 bases from V and 5 bases from J; bases unmatched to any gene: 3. Germline V gene sequence: CDR1 MNHEY, CDR2 SVGEGT. CDR3 length: 14 amino acids. The CDR3 DNA is TGTGCCAGCAGTTACGGCCGGGGGGGAGATACGCAGTATTTT. It specifies CASSYGRGGDTQYF.

J is TRBJ1-1 and V is TRBV27, with unresolved D. The CDR3 loop spans 15 amino acids. The germline CDR1 and CDR2 sequences are MNHEY and SMNVEV (reference sequence). Deletions cut 8 bases from V and 0 bases from J, with 16 bases between. The CDR3: CASLPRAGVNTEAFF. CDR3 DNA: TGTGCCAGCCTCCCGAGGGCCGGAGTGAACACTGAAGCTTTCTTT.

V is TRBV6-5 and J is TRBJ1-1, with no clear D. Germline V CDR1 and CDR2: MNHEY, SVGAGI. Between the trimmed V and J ends, which lost 2 bases and 1 base, there was a span of 11 bases. CDR3 size: 15 residues. The CDR3 coding sequence is TGTGCCAGCAGTTACGGATTGACGGGGAACACTGAAGCTTTCTTT. Protein product: CASSYGLTGNTEAFF.

This rearrangement joins TRBV29-1 to TRBJ1-1; D unresolved. The CDR3 covers 13 residues. Deletions cut 4 bases from V and 0 bases from J, with 9 bases between. Per the germline V gene, CDR1 is SQVTM and CDR2 is ANQGSEA. The DNA of the CDR3 is TGCAGCGTTGCGGGGAATTTGAACACTGAAGCTTTCTTT. It yields the protein CSVAGNLNTEAFF.

This chain connects TRBV6-5 to TRBJ1-1; D may be TRBD1 (5 bases). This CDR3 contains 15 residues. Germline assignment: CDR1 MNHEY and CDR2 SVGAGI. V was cut by 7 bases and J by 1 base, with 16 bases left in between. CDR3 in DNA: TGTGCCAGCACCCCGGGGGTCGAAACGAACACTGAAGCTTTCTTT. As protein: CASTPGVETNTEAFF.

The CDR3 bases are TGTGCCAGCAGCCCCGAAGCAGGCAGGACTGAAGCTTTCTTT. Amino acids: CASSPEAGRTEAFF. The chain employs TRBV7-3 and TRBJ1-1; D gene uncertain. CDR3 length: 14 amino acids. V shed 5 bases and J shed 5 bases, with 15 bases lying between them. Germline V CDR1 and CDR2: SGHTA, FQGTGA.